This entry lists 18 T cell receptor beta chains sequenced from one sample in a study of T cells in Graves' hyperthyroidism and ophthalmopathy. It was RNA transcripts that yielded the amplified TCR beta CDR3 regions. Carried out on the TCR CDR3, a first-round RT-PCR used the HTBI primer set. TCRdb re-called the multiplex PCR reads through MiXCR, storing one row per CDR3 protein. The repertoire holds about 640,000 distinct CDR3 sequences, with less than 25% as singletons. Sequencing was done on a sample of blood. The receptors originated from a man aged 30 to 45 with Graves' ophthalmopathy.

This clonotype was counted ten times or more. The chain couples TRBV20-1 to TRBJ2-3, with a weak D call TRBD1 (5 bases). The CDR3 spans 14 residues. Germline V gene lookup returns CDR1 DFQATT and CDR2 SNEGSKA (reference sequence). V lost 0 bases, J lost 6 bases, and 13 bases lay in between. CDR3 bases: TGCAGTGCTAGAGATCAAATGGCAGGGGATACGCAGTATTTT. Protein product: CSARDQMAGDTQYF.

The chain combines TRBV5-6 with TRBJ2-6; 8 bases align to TRBD2. Germline values: CDR1 SGHDT, CDR2 YYEEEE. V lost 4 bases, J lost 2 bases, and 8 bases stayed unmatched. The CDR3 is 17 amino acids. The CDR3 spells CASSAAGEGAGANVLTF. The DNA for the CDR3 is TGTGCCAGCAGCGCAGCGGGAGAGGGGGCTGGGGCCAACGTCCTGACTTTC. Using reference TRBV5-6 and TRBJ2-6 for the parts outside the CDR3, the full variable domain is DAGVTQSPTHLIKTRGQQVTLRCSPKSGHDTVSWYQQALGQGPQFIFQYYEEEERQRGNFPDRFSGHQFPNYSSELNVNALLLGDSALYLCASSAAGEGAGANVLTFGAGSRLTVL.

The V gene is TRBV4-3, the J gene TRBJ2-7, with D perhaps matching TRBD2 (5 bases). Trimming cost V 0 bases and J 1 base, with 16 bases left between them. From germline, CDR1 is LGHNA and CDR2 YSLEER. The CDR3 is 17 residues long. The CDR3 region has the DNA TGCGCCAGCAGCCAAGAGTGGGTCAGCGGCGATTCCTACGAGCAGTACTTC. Translated: CASSQEWVSGDSYEQYF.

The chain is built from TRBV28 and TRBJ2-1; D is undetermined. This CDR3 is built from 12 residues. Germline V gene sequence: CDR1 MDHEN, CDR2 SYDVKM. V lost 6 bases and J lost 8, with 11 bases in between. The CDR3 here is CASRTLVDEQFF. The CDR3 DNA sequence: TGTGCCAGCAGGACCCTGGTGGATGAGCAGTTCTTC.

The sample holds many counts of this clonotype. The rearrangement uses TRBV7-2 and TRBJ2-5; no clear D. Trimming cost V 7 bases and J 5 bases, with 8 bases left between them. This CDR3 has 11 amino acids. From germline, CDR1 is SGHTA and CDR2 FQGNSA. CDR3 residues: CASTPAETQYF. The DNA of the CDR3 is TGTGCCAGCACCCCCGCGGAGACCCAGTACTTC.

The V and J genes are TRBV4-2 and TRBJ2-3; TRBD2 matches 12 bases. The germline CDR1 and CDR2 sequences are LGHNA and YNFKEQ. Trimming took 4 bases from V and 5 from J; bases not matched to a gene: 10. CDR3 length: 17 amino acids. CDR3 region: CASSPRTSGEKGDTQYF. DNA of the CDR3: TGTGCCAGCAGCCCCAGGACTAGCGGGGAAAAGGGAGATACGCAGTATTTT.

Turning to this clonotype: This may be a read error, as it is one base from a much larger clone. The V call is TRBV7-2, the J call TRBJ1-2; D ambiguous. Deletions cut 7 bases from V and 0 bases from J, with 15 bases between. Germline loops: CDR1 SGHTA, CDR2 FQGNSA. The CDR3 is made up of 15 amino acids. CDR3 in amino acids: CASNLAGGANYGYTF. Written as DNA, the CDR3 is TGTGCCAGCAACTTGGCAGGAGGCGCTAACTATGGCTACACCTTC.

The V and J genes are TRBV29-1 and TRBJ2-2; D not certain. This CDR3 spans 12 amino acids. Germline CDR1 is SQVTM and CDR2 is ANQGSEA. Trimming pared 7 bases from V and 4 bases from J, leaving 10 bases between. The DNA for the CDR3 is TGCAGCGCGGTTGTGGCCACCGGGGAGCTGTTTTTT. Residues: CSAVVATGELFF.

In its sample, this clonotype was seen a few times. The chain couples TRBV7-8 to TRBJ2-1, with 9 bases aligning to TRBD2. The CDR3 sequence is 15 residues long. The germline V gene has CDR1 SGHVS and CDR2 FQNEAQ. V lost 6 bases, J lost 7 bases, and 10 bases stayed unmatched. The CDR3 sequence: CASRVGGRGRNEQFF. The CDR3 region has the DNA TGTGCCAGCAGGGTAGGCGGGAGGGGTAGGAATGAGCAGTTCTTC.

This clonotype has at least ten counts. The chain links TRBV2 to TRBJ1-5; D unclear. This CDR3 contains 15 residues. V lost 2 bases to trimming and J lost 0 bases, with 8 bases between them. In germline, CDR1 is SNHLY, CDR2 FYNNEI. CDR3 bases: TGTGCCAGCAGTGAAAAACGAAATAGCAATCAGCCCCAGCATTTT. This sequence encodes CASSEKRNSNQPQHF.

This clonotype was seen repeatedly, ten times or more. The chain couples TRBV28 to TRBJ2-7; TRBD1 might be the D (5 bases). With 3 bases removed from V and 2 bases from J, the gap between germline ends came to 11 bases. In germline, CDR1 is MDHEN, CDR2 SYDVKM. This CDR3 has 14 amino acids. The CDR3: CASSFNRYAYEQYF. The CDR3 nucleotides read TGTGCCAGCAGTTTTAACAGGTACGCCTACGAGCAGTACTTC.

This chain uses TRBV7-9 with TRBJ1-4; no firm D call. This CDR3 spans 15 amino acids. V shed 7 bases and J shed 6 bases, with 18 bases lying between them. CDR1 is SEHNR, CDR2 FQNEAQ, per germline (reference sequence). CDR3 DNA: TGTGCCAGCATTCGCGAAGGGCGGAGTGATGAAAAACTGTTTTTT. This gives the protein CASIREGRSDEKLFF.

The chain has TRBV6-1 and TRBJ1-6; weak D call: TRBD1 (6 bases). Germline lookup yields CDR1 MNHNS and CDR2 SASEGT. V was cut by 3 bases and J by 0 bases, with 15 bases left in between. The CDR3 runs to 18 residues. This chain's CDR3 is CASSEDSLTSSYNSPLHF. In nucleotides, the CDR3 is TGTGCCAGCAGTGAGGACAGTCTGACAAGCTCCTATAATTCACCCCTCCACTTT.

This chain links TRBV28 with TRBJ1-5; D is perhaps TRBD1 (6 bases). V was pared by 9 bases and J by 1 base, with 10 bases between. CDR3 length: 13 residues. Looked up from germline, CDR1 is MDHEN and CDR2 is SYDVKM. This chain's CDR3 is CASYGQSNQPQHF. In DNA, the CDR3 is TGTGCCAGTTATGGACAGAGCAATCAGCCCCAGCATTTT.

This clonotype was recorded a few times. The chain couples TRBV29-1 to TRBJ2-3; tentative D call: TRBD1 (6 bases). Germline V gene sequence: CDR1 SQVTM, CDR2 ANQGSEA. The CDR3 runs 14 residues. V lost 5 bases, J lost 2 bases, and 14 bases lay in between. CDR3 DNA sequence: TGCAGCGTTCCCCAGGGGTGGGACACAGATACGCAGTATTTT. This encodes CSVPQGWDTDTQYF.

This clonotype was counted at least ten times. The V and J genes are TRBV12-3 or TRBV12-4 and TRBJ1-2; TRBD1 is a possible D gene (5 bases). V was shortened by 3 bases and J by 4 bases, with 12 bases between the two germline ends. The CDR3 spans 14 residues. In DNA, the CDR3 is TGTGCCAGCAGTTTCCGACAGTCCGCCTATGGCTACACCTTC. Protein product: CASSFRQSAYGYTF.

This chain uses TRBV6-2 or TRBV6-3 with TRBJ2-1, with D hard to call. The CDR3 consists of 15 residues. The germline CDR1 and CDR2 sequences are MNHEY and SVGEGT. The germline V and J ends were trimmed by 6 bases and 6 bases, with 18 bases remaining between them. For the CDR3, the DNA is TGTGCCAGCAGCCTCACCGGAGACTGGGCCAATGAGCAGTTCTTC. Its protein is CASSLTGDWANEQFF.

The genes are TRBV19 and TRBJ1-1; D might be TRBD1 (5 bases). CDR3 length equals 15 residues. CDR1 and CDR2 (germline): LNHDA, SQIVND (reference sequence). Trimming removed 8 bases from V and 5 bases from J, with 21 bases in between. The CDR3 loop reads CASSSPGRPTTEAFF. In DNA, the CDR3 is TGTGCCAGTTCGTCACCGGGACGGCCAACAACTGAAGCTTTCTTT.